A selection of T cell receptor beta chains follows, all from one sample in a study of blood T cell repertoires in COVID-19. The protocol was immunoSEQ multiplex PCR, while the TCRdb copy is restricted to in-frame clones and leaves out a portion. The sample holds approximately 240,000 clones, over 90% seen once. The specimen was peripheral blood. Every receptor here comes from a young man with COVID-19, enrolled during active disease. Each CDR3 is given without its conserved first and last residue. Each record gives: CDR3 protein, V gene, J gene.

cdr3_aa: ASSPGAGAYT; v_call: TRBV9; j_call: TRBJ1-2
cdr3_aa: ASSLAEVTEAF; v_call: TRBV11-1; j_call: TRBJ1-1
cdr3_aa: ASRGQGEGTEAF; v_call: TRBV7-9; j_call: TRBJ1-1
cdr3_aa: ASSPGQGEGQPQH; v_call: TRBV6-5; j_call: TRBJ1-5
cdr3_aa: ASSRDRGSNGNTIY; v_call: TRBV18; j_call: TRBJ1-3
cdr3_aa: ATDRVRYSNQPQH; v_call: TRBV6-5; j_call: TRBJ1-5
cdr3_aa: ASSRDYNSPLH; v_call: TRBV5-1; j_call: TRBJ1-6
cdr3_aa: ASTRTGTGAGYT; v_call: TRBV18; j_call: TRBJ1-2
cdr3_aa: ASRQGFLAF; v_call: TRBV19; j_call: TRBJ1-1
cdr3_aa: SVRQDFNQPQH; v_call: TRBV29-1; j_call: TRBJ1-5
cdr3_aa: ASSSALIAGGLDQY; v_call: TRBV5-4; j_call: TRBJ2-5
cdr3_aa: ASSLYGGSYNEQF; v_call: TRBV3-1/TRBV3-2; j_call: TRBJ2-1
cdr3_aa: ASSTFAGTGGNQPQH; v_call: TRBV19; j_call: TRBJ1-5
cdr3_aa: ASSQSRLDRVQEKLF; v_call: TRBV23-1; j_call: TRBJ1-4
cdr3_aa: ATSGSGVSNQPQH; v_call: TRBV24-1; j_call: TRBJ1-5
cdr3_aa: ASSRTGGEGYT; v_call: TRBV6-5; j_call: TRBJ1-2
cdr3_aa: ASSSGTSSGNTIY; v_call: TRBV6-5; j_call: TRBJ1-3
cdr3_aa: ASSFYGGDNEQF; v_call: TRBV5-5; j_call: TRBJ2-1
cdr3_aa: ASSVVEGGEQY; v_call: TRBV9; j_call: TRBJ2-7
cdr3_aa: ASSYSAGVNTEAF; v_call: TRBV6-5; j_call: TRBJ1-1
cdr3_aa: ASSPWDREDTEAF; v_call: TRBV5-1; j_call: TRBJ1-1
cdr3_aa: ASSLGGQGGISTDTQY; v_call: TRBV5-4; j_call: TRBJ2-3
cdr3_aa: ASRLPGRENTEAF; v_call: TRBV5-4; j_call: TRBJ1-1
cdr3_aa: ASRLAGRLAESSYNEQF; v_call: TRBV12-2; j_call: TRBJ2-1
cdr3_aa: ASSPGLNTGELF; v_call: TRBV5-1; j_call: TRBJ2-2
cdr3_aa: ASSQRGGFRNSPLH; v_call: TRBV3-1/TRBV3-2; j_call: TRBJ1-6
cdr3_aa: ASSQVASTSGGSGANVLT; v_call: TRBV4-1; j_call: TRBJ2-6
cdr3_aa: SARALGGSDTEAF; v_call: TRBV20-1; j_call: TRBJ1-1
cdr3_aa: ASRLRSGGSTYEQY; v_call: TRBV12-2; j_call: TRBJ2-7
cdr3_aa: ASRYDRGGTEAF; v_call: TRBV19; j_call: TRBJ1-1
cdr3_aa: ASSPGTGWSPLH; v_call: TRBV2; j_call: TRBJ1-6
cdr3_aa: ATSRVDRPRQGYQPQH; v_call: TRBV15; j_call: TRBJ1-5
cdr3_aa: ASSYGTSGGRNEQF; v_call: TRBV6-5; j_call: TRBJ2-1
cdr3_aa: ASSLVRGMNTEAF; v_call: TRBV5-1; j_call: TRBJ1-1
cdr3_aa: ASSPLQGGVSPLH; v_call: TRBV3-1/TRBV3-2; j_call: TRBJ1-6
cdr3_aa: ASSRTGQGTDTQY; v_call: TRBV11-2; j_call: TRBJ2-3
cdr3_aa: ASSLLGGNYEQY; v_call: TRBV4-1; j_call: TRBJ2-7
cdr3_aa: ATSSEAGVTDTQY; v_call: TRBV15; j_call: TRBJ2-3
cdr3_aa: ASNLGTGGEQY; v_call: TRBV2; j_call: TRBJ2-7
cdr3_aa: ASSLGPWTEAF; v_call: TRBV11-2; j_call: TRBJ1-1
cdr3_aa: ASSSRLADADTQY; v_call: TRBV3-1/TRBV3-2; j_call: TRBJ2-3
cdr3_aa: ASSVETQY; v_call: TRBV2; j_call: TRBJ2-3
cdr3_aa: AWSVRGIWQY; v_call: TRBV30; j_call: TRBJ2-7
cdr3_aa: ASTTRQGRSDTGELF; v_call: TRBV19; j_call: TRBJ2-2
cdr3_aa: ASGLISGGTVQETQY; v_call: TRBV12-5; j_call: TRBJ2-5
cdr3_aa: ASSPMTGSGANVLT; v_call: TRBV18; j_call: TRBJ2-6
cdr3_aa: ASSLALGGQETQY; v_call: TRBV5-1; j_call: TRBJ2-5
cdr3_aa: ASSLAGVGCT; v_call: TRBV5-4; j_call: TRBJ1-2
cdr3_aa: ASSDFPSGSGQPQH; v_call: TRBV5-1; j_call: TRBJ1-5
cdr3_aa: ASSSKLNTEAF; v_call: TRBV7-9; j_call: TRBJ1-1
cdr3_aa: ASSTSTGLETQY; v_call: TRBV5-1; j_call: TRBJ2-5
cdr3_aa: ASSSRTGERTEAF; v_call: TRBV7-9; j_call: TRBJ1-1
cdr3_aa: ASRVGETNTEAF; v_call: TRBV5-1; j_call: TRBJ1-1
cdr3_aa: ASSPGQETEEHPL; v_call: TRBV2; j_call: TRBJ1-1
cdr3_aa: ASSLPGGQDIQY; v_call: TRBV5-1; j_call: TRBJ2-4
cdr3_aa: ASTDRGIGDTQY; v_call: TRBV19; j_call: TRBJ2-3